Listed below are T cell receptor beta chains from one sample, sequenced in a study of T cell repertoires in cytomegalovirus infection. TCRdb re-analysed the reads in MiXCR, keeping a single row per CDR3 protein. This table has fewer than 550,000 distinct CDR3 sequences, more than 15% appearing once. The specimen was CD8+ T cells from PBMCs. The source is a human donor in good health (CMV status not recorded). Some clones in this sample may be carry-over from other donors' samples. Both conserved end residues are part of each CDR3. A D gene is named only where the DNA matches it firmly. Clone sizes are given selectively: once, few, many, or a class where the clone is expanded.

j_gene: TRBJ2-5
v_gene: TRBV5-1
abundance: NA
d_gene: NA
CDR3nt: TGCGCCAGCAGCTTGCCCCCGGACGAGGGGCAAGAGACCCAGTACTTC
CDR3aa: CASSLPPDEGQETQYF

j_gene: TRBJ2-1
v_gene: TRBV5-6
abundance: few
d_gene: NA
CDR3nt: TGTGCCAGCAGCTTGGGAGTTAGGGCCTACAATGAGCAGTTCTTC
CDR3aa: CASSLGVRAYNEQFF

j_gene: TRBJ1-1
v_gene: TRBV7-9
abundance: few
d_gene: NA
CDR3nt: TGTGCCAGCAGCGAGGGCGAAAGGCGAGAAGCTTTCTTT
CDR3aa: CASSEGERREAFF

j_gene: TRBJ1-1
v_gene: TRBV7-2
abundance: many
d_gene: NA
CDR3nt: TGTGCCAGCAGCGAGACGGGCAGGTCGAACACTGAAGCTTTCTTT
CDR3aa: CASSETGRSNTEAFF

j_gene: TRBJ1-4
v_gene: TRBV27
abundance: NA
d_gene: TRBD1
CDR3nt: TGTGCCAGCAGTCACGGGACAGTTAATGAAAAACTGTTTTTT
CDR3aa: CASSHGTVNEKLFF

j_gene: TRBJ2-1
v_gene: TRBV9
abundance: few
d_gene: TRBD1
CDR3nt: TGTGCCAGCAGCGAGGAGGGACAGGGAAACAATGAGCAGTTCTTC
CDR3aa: CASSEEGQGNNEQFF

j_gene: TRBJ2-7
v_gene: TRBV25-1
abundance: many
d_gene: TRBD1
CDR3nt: TGTGCCAGCAGTGAATACGACAGGGTTGGATTCTACGAGCAGTACTTC
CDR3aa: CASSEYDRVGFYEQYF

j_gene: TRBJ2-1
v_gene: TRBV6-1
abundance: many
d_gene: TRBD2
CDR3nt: TGTGCCAGCAGTGAAGAGCGGGGGCCGAGCTCCTACAATGAGCAGTTCTTC
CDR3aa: CASSEERGPSSYNEQFF

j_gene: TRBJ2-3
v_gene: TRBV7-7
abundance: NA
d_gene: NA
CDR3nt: TGTGCTAGCAGCTTACGTCCTAGCAGGGAAAGCACAGATACGCAGTATTTT
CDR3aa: CASSLRPSRESTDTQYF

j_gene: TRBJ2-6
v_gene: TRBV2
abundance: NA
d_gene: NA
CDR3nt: TGTGCCATAAGGGACACCCGTAGGGGGGCCAACGTCCTGACTTTC
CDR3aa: CAIRDTRRGANVLTF

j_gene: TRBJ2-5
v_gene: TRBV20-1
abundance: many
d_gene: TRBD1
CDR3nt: TGCAGTGAGAACAGGGGGCATAGGGAGACCCAGTACTTC
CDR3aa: CSENRGHRETQYF

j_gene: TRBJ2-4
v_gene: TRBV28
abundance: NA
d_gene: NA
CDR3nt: TGTGCCAGCAGTTTAGGCTCAACCGGGAACATTCAGTACTTC
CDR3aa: CASSLGSTGNIQYF

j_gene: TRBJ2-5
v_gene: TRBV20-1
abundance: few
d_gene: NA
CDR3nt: TGCAGTTCGAGAGACGGAGAGACCCAGTACTTC
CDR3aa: CSSRDGETQYF

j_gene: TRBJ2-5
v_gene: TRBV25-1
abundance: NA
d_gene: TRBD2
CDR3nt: TGTGCCAGCAGTGAATATGGGACTAGCGGGAGGCCTCAAGAGACCCAGTACTTC
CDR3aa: CASSEYGTSGRPQETQYF

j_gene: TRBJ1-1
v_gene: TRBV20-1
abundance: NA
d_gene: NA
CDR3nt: TGCAGTGCTAGAAGGCGGTTGAACACTGAAGCTTTCTTT
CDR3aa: CSARRRLNTEAFF

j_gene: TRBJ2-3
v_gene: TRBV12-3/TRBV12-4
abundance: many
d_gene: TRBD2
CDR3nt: TGTGCCAGCAGTTTCAGCGGGAGTCCCCCAGATACGCAGTATTTT
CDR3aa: CASSFSGSPPDTQYF

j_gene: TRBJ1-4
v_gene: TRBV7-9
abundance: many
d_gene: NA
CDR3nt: TGTGCCAGCAGCTCCTCGTTCGCAGATACTAATGAAAAACTGTTTTTT
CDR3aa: CASSSSFADTNEKLFF

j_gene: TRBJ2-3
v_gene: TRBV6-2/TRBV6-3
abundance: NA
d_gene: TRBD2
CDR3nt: TGTGCCAGCACTAGCGGCTTCACAGATACGCAGTATTTT
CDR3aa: CASTSGFTDTQYF

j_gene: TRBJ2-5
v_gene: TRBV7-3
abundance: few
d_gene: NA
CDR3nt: TGTGCCAGCAGCCCCGGTGGGGTTATCCAAGAGACCCAGTACTTC
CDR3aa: CASSPGGVIQETQYF

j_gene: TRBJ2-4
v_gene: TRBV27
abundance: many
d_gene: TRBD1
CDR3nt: TGTGCCAGCAGTTCATGGGACAGCAGGACCAAAAACATTCAGTACTTC
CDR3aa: CASSSWDSRTKNIQYF

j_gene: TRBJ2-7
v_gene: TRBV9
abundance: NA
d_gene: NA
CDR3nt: TGTGCCAGCAGCGTAGCTTCTGGTTTGGGACTTAATCCCTACGAGCAGTACTTC
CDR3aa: CASSVASGLGLNPYEQYF

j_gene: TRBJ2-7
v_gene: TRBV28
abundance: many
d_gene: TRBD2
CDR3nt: TGTGCCAGCAGTTTAGCGGGAGGATTCTCCTACGAGCAGTACTTC
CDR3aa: CASSLAGGFSYEQYF

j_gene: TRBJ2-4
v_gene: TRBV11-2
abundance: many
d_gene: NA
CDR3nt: TGTGCCAGCAGCTCCCGCGACGAGGGGGGTGGCATTCAGTACTTC
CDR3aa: CASSSRDEGGGIQYF

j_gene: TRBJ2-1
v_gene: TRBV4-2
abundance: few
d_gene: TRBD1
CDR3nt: TGTGCCGCAGGGGGAGTGGCCGTTTACAATGAGCAGTTCTTC
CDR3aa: CAAGGVAVYNEQFF

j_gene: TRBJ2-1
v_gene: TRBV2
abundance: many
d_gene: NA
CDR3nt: TGTGTTTGTGGGGAGTACAATGAGCAGTTCTTC
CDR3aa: CVCGEYNEQFF

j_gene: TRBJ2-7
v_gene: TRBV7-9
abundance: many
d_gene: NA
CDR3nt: TGTGCCAGCAGCTTTATTGGCGAGCAGTACTTC
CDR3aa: CASSFIGEQYF

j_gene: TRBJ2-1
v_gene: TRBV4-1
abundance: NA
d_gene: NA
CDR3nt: TGCGCCAGCAGCCAAGATACCAGCCTCTACAATGAGCAGTTCTTC
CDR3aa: CASSQDTSLYNEQFF

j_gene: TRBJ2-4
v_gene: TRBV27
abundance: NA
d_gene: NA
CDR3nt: TGTGCCAGCAGTTTGGGGGCGGAGAGCATTCAGTACTTC
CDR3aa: CASSLGAESIQYF